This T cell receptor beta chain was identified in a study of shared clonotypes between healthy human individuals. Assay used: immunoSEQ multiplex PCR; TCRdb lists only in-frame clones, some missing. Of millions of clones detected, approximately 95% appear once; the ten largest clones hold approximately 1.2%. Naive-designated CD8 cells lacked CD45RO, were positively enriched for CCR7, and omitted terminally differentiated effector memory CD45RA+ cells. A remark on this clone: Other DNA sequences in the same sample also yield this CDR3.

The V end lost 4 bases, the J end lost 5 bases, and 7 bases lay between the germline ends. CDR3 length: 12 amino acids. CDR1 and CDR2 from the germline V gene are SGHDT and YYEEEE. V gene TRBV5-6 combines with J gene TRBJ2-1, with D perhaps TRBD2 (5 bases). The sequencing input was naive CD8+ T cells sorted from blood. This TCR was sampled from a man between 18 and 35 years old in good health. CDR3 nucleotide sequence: TGTGCCAGCAGCCCCGGGAACAATGAGCAGTTCTTC. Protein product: CASSPGNNEQFF.